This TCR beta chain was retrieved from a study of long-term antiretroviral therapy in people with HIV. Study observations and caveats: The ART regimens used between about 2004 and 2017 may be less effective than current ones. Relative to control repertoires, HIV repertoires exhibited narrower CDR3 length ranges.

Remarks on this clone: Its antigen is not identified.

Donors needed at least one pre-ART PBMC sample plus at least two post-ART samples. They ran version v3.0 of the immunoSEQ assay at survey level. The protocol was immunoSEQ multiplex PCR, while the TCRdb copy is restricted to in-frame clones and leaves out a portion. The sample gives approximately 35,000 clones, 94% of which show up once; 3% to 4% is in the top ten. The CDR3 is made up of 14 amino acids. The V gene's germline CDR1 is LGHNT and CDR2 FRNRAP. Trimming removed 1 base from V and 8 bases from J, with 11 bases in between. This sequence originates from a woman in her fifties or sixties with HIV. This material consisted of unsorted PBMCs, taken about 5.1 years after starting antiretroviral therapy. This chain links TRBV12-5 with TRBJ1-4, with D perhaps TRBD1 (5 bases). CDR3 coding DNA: TGTGCTAGTGGTTTGGGAGGGAAGGGGGAAAAACTGTTTTTT. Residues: CASGLGGKGEKLFF. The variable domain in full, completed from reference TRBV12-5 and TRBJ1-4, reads DARVTQTPRHKVTEMGQEVTMRCQPILGHNTVFWYRQTMMQGLELLAYFRNRAPLDDSGMPKDRFSAEMPDATLATLKIQPSEPRDSAVYFCASGLGGKGEKLFFGSGTQLSVL.